This T cell receptor (beta chain) was recorded in a study of blood T cell repertoires in COVID-19. Original processing notes: Reference gene primer amplification gave estimated nucleated cell counts. Profiling relied on immunoSEQ multiplex PCR, and the TCRdb table lists in-frame clones only, not all of them. The V and J calls and the clone size are those of that table, but D and trimming were determined from the DNA. The table has roughly 330,000 clones, roughly 86% seen once. The sample comprised peripheral blood. The sequence derives from a woman aged 45 to 65 with acute or convalescent COVID-19.

This CDR3 reads CASSLRVWSGKNTEAFF. CDR3 DNA: TGTGCCAGCAGCTTACGCGTGTGGTCAGGGAAGAACACTGAAGCTTTCTTT. J is TRBJ1-1 and V is TRBV7-9, with D possibly being TRBD1 (5 bases). This CDR3 spans 17 amino acids. CDR1 SEHNR and CDR2 FQNEAQ come from the germline V gene (reference sequence). The V end lost 2 bases, the J end lost 1 base, and 17 bases lay between the germline ends.